The rows below give T cell receptor beta chains drawn from one sample of a study of PD-1 blockade in mismatch repair-deficient tumors. Profiling relied on immunoSEQ multiplex PCR, and the TCRdb table lists in-frame clones only, not all of them. The repertoire holds around 30,000 clones, with approximately 84% as singletons. The sequenced sample was PBMCs, obtained approximately 6 weeks after starting pembrolizumab. Source of these receptors: an adult with mismatch repair-deficient cancer. Each CDR3 is given with its conserved first and last residue. A D gene is named only where the DNA matches it firmly. Clone size appears in some rows only: once, few, many, or a class for an expanded clone.

CDR3 protein: CASLRAGVNTGELFF
CDR3 DNA: TGTGCCAGCCTTCGAGCGGGAGTGAACACCGGGGAGCTGTTTTTT
clone size: .
J gene: TRBJ2-2
V gene: TRBV19
D gene: TRBD2

CDR3 protein: CASSFLGSNYGYTF
CDR3 DNA: TGTGCCAGCAGTTTCCTAGGATCTAACTATGGCTACACCTTC
clone size: .
J gene: TRBJ1-2
V gene: TRBV28
D gene: .

CDR3 protein: CASSVEAGNTIYF
CDR3 DNA: TGCGCCAGCAGCGTAGAAGCTGGAAACACCATATATTTT
clone size: .
J gene: TRBJ1-3
V gene: TRBV5-1
D gene: .

CDR3 protein: CASNPSGTVLSSTDTQYF
CDR3 DNA: TGTGCCAGCAACCCTAGCGGGACAGTCCTTTCTAGCACAGATACGCAGTATTTT
clone size: .
J gene: TRBJ2-3
V gene: TRBV2
D gene: TRBD2

CDR3 protein: CASSLNGGPGLALPEQFF
CDR3 DNA: TGTGCCAGCAGCTTAAACGGGGGGCCGGGACTCGCCCTACCTGAGCAGTTCTTC
clone size: .
J gene: TRBJ2-1
V gene: TRBV7-3
D gene: .

CDR3 protein: CASSLVAPTLTNEQFF
CDR3 DNA: TGTGCCAGCAGCTTAGTGGCCCCAACCCTTACCAATGAGCAGTTCTTC
clone size: .
J gene: TRBJ2-1
V gene: TRBV7-2
D gene: .

CDR3 protein: CASGTSGNEQFF
CDR3 DNA: TGTGCCAGCGGGACTAGCGGAAATGAGCAGTTCTTC
clone size: .
J gene: TRBJ2-1
V gene: TRBV2
D gene: TRBD2

CDR3 protein: CASSLPDRGRYEQYF
CDR3 DNA: TGTGCCAGCAGTCTACCGGACAGGGGGCGTTACGAGCAGTACTTC
clone size: medium-sized
J gene: TRBJ2-7
V gene: TRBV27
D gene: TRBD1

CDR3 protein: CASRLGGRRVDTQYF
CDR3 DNA: TGCGCCAGCAGACTGGGGGGGCGAAGGGTAGATACGCAGTATTTT
clone size: .
J gene: TRBJ2-3
V gene: TRBV5-1
D gene: .

CDR3 protein: CASSARDSAYEQYF
CDR3 DNA: TGTGCCAGCAGCGCCCGGGACAGCGCCTACGAGCAGTACTTC
clone size: few
J gene: TRBJ2-7
V gene: TRBV7-9
D gene: TRBD1

CDR3 protein: CASSVVNIQYF
CDR3 DNA: TGTGCCAGCAGTGTCGTAAACATTCAGTACTTC
clone size: once
J gene: TRBJ2-4
V gene: TRBV28
D gene: .

CDR3 protein: CASSEGQGFNYGYTF
CDR3 DNA: TGTGCCAGCAGTGAGGGACAGGGATTTAACTATGGCTACACCTTC
clone size: .
J gene: TRBJ1-2
V gene: TRBV2
D gene: TRBD1

CDR3 protein: CASSLDGRGPNTGELFF
CDR3 DNA: TGCGCCAGCAGCTTGGATGGGCGGGGGCCGAACACCGGGGAGCTGTTTTTT
clone size: once
J gene: TRBJ2-2
V gene: TRBV5-1
D gene: .

CDR3 protein: CASSLLGMVAGVEEQYF
CDR3 DNA: TGTGCCAGCAGTTTATTAGGTATGGTAGCGGGAGTAGAGGAGCAGTACTTC
clone size: .
J gene: TRBJ2-7
V gene: TRBV28
D gene: TRBD2

CDR3 protein: CSVLLADLFEQYF
CDR3 DNA: TGCAGCGTTCTGCTAGCGGATCTCTTCGAGCAGTACTTC
clone size: .
J gene: TRBJ2-7
V gene: TRBV29-1
D gene: TRBD2

CDR3 protein: CASSAEKGSSYNEQFF
CDR3 DNA: TGTGCCAGCAGTGCCGAAAAAGGGAGCTCCTACAATGAGCAGTTCTTC
clone size: .
J gene: TRBJ2-1
V gene: TRBV6-4
D gene: .

CDR3 protein: CASSRRTSGSYNEQFF
CDR3 DNA: TGTGCCAGCAGTCGACGGACTAGCGGCTCCTACAATGAGCAGTTCTTC
clone size: once
J gene: TRBJ2-1
V gene: TRBV7-3
D gene: TRBD2

CDR3 protein: CAWGTSSYEQYF
CDR3 DNA: TGTGCCTGGGGGACTAGCTCCTACGAGCAGTACTTC
clone size: .
J gene: TRBJ2-7
V gene: TRBV30
D gene: TRBD2

CDR3 protein: CASSLGQGHTGELFF
CDR3 DNA: TGTGCCAGCTCGCTCGGACAGGGACACACCGGGGAGCTGTTTTTT
clone size: .
J gene: TRBJ2-2
V gene: TRBV18
D gene: TRBD1

CDR3 protein: CASSPDRRTEAFF
CDR3 DNA: TGTGCCAGCAGCCCGGACAGGCGCACTGAAGCTTTCTTT
clone size: once
J gene: TRBJ1-1
V gene: TRBV6-1
D gene: TRBD1

CDR3 protein: CASSKWQSTDTQYF
CDR3 DNA: TGTGCCAGCAGCAAGTGGCAGAGCACAGATACGCAGTATTTT
clone size: .
J gene: TRBJ2-3
V gene: TRBV5-4
D gene: .

CDR3 protein: CASRDYDLYEQYF
CDR3 DNA: TGTGCCAGCAGGGACTATGATTTATACGAGCAGTACTTC
clone size: .
J gene: TRBJ2-7
V gene: TRBV28
D gene: .

CDR3 protein: CSVEAVTSGGGEQFF
CDR3 DNA: TGCAGCGTTGAAGCTGTGACTAGCGGGGGAGGTGAGCAGTTCTTC
clone size: .
J gene: TRBJ2-1
V gene: TRBV29-1
D gene: TRBD2

CDR3 protein: CASTLTQSSYEQYF
CDR3 DNA: TGTGCCAGCACCCTAACACAGAGCTCCTACGAGCAGTACTTC
clone size: .
J gene: TRBJ2-7
V gene: TRBV28
D gene: .